The rows below give T cell receptor beta chains drawn from one sample of a study of memory CD4+ T cells and cytomegalovirus serostatus. Using immunoSEQ multiplex PCR, the repertoire was profiled, and TCRdb retains in-frame clones only, with some absent. The table lists about 67,000 clones, roughly three quarters of them singletons, with approximately 4.5% in the top ten. Source material: memory CD4+ T cells from blood. The receptors were gathered from an adult in good health and CMV-seropositive. Each CDR3 is given with its conserved first and last residue. A D gene is named only where the DNA matches it firmly. Some rows mark clone size as missing; the rest say once, few, many or name a class of expanded clone.

TRBV19	NA	TRBJ2-2	14	NA	TGTGCCAGTAAGGACCGCCCATTTGCCGGGGAGCTGTTTTTT	CASKDRPFAGELFF
TRBV5-1	NA	TRBJ2-3	15	TRBD1	TGCGCCAGCGTAACCGGGACAGGGGGCACAGATACGCAGTATTTT	CASVTGTGGTDTQYF
TRBV7-8	few	TRBJ1-4	13	NA	TGTGCCAGCAGCTTAGTGGTGGGAGGAAAACTGTTTTTT	CASSLVVGGKLFF
TRBV6-5	NA	TRBJ1-3	14	NA	TGTGCCAGCAGTGTACAGAGCTCTGGAAACACCATATATTTT	CASSVQSSGNTIYF
TRBV7-3	many	TRBJ1-6	15	NA	TGTGCCAGCAGCCCCGACAGCTCCTATAATTCACCCCTCCACTTT	CASSPDSSYNSPLHF
TRBV28	medium-sized	TRBJ1-4	15	NA	TGTGCCAGCAGTTTTAGGCGACTAACTAATGAAAAACTGTTTTTT	CASSFRRLTNEKLFF
TRBV6-6	NA	TRBJ2-7	15	NA	TGTGCCAGCAGCCCGTCGGCAGGTACATACTACGAGCAGTACTTC	CASSPSAGTYYEQYF
TRBV21-1	NA	TRBJ1-1	15	NA	TGTGCCAGCAGCAAAGAGGGACAGGGGCTCACTGAAGCTTTCTTT	CASSKEGQGLTEAFF
TRBV18	NA	TRBJ2-1	13	NA	TGTGCCAGCTCACCACCTCTAACCAATGAGCAGTTCTTC	CASSPPLTNEQFF
TRBV5-8	once	TRBJ2-3	15	TRBD1	TGTGCCAGCAGCTTGAACAGGGGTCAGGTAGATACGCAGTATTTT	CASSLNRGQVDTQYF
TRBV2	NA	TRBJ1-2	12	NA	TGTGCCAGCAGATTCACTCTTGATGGCTACACCTTC	CASRFTLDGYTF
TRBV7-3	NA	TRBJ2-3	14	TRBD2	TGTGCCAGCAGCTCCGGGGGGAACACAGATACGCAGTATTTT	CASSSGGNTDTQYF
TRBV5-1	NA	TRBJ1-6	16	TRBD1	TGCGCCAGCAGCTTGGACCCAGGGGGCTATAATTCACCCCTCCACTTT	CASSLDPGGYNSPLHF
TRBV2	NA	TRBJ1-2	15	TRBD1	TGTGCCAGCAGTGATAGGGACAGAGCTAACTATGGCTACACCTTC	CASSDRDRANYGYTF
TRBV19	NA	TRBJ1-3	15	TRBD1	TGTGCCAGTAGTACGTCGGACAGGGCTGGAAACACCATATATTTT	CASSTSDRAGNTIYF
TRBV6-1	NA	TRBJ2-5	12	NA	TGTGCCAGCAGTGACTGGACAAAGCCCCAGTACTTC	CASSDWTKPQYF
TRBV14	NA	TRBJ1-5	14	NA	TGTGCCAGCAGCCAACTCAACAGAGATCAGCCCCAGCATTTT	CASSQLNRDQPQHF